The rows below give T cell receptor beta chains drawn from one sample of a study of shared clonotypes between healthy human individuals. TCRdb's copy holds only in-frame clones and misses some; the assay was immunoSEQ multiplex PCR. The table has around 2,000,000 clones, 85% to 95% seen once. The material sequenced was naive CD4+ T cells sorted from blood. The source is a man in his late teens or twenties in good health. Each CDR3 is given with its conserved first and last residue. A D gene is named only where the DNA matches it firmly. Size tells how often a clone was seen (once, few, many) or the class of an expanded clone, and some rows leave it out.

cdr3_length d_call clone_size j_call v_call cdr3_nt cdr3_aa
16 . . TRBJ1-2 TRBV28 TGTGCCAGCAGTTTGGCCTTTAGATTCGAGGCTGATGGCTACACCTTC CASSLAFRFEADGYTF
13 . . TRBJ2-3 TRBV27 TGTGCCAGCAGTCTCCTAGGAGGAGATACGCAGTATTTT CASSLLGGDTQYF
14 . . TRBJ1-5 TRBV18 TGTGCCAGCTCACCACTGGGGTCCTCGGAGCCCCAGCATTTT CASSPLGSSEPQHF
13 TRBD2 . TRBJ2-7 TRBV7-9 TGTGCCAGTGGGGAAGCGGGGCGTTACGAGCAGTACTTC CASGEAGRYEQYF
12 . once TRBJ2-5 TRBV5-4 TGTGCCAGCAGCTCCCAGGGGGAGACCCAGTACTTC CASSSQGETQYF
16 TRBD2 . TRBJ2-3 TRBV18 TGTGCCAGCTCACCACCGACTAGCGGGGGCCCAGATACGCAGTATTTT CASSPPTSGGPDTQYF
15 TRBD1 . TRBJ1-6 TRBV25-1 TGTGCCAGCAGTGAACGGGGGACAGTTAATTCACCCCTCCACTTT CASSERGTVNSPLHF
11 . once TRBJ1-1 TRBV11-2 TGTGCCAGCAGCTTTCGTACTGAAGCTTTCTTT CASSFRTEAFF
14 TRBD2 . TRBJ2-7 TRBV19 TGTGCCAGTAGTCCGCGGACTAGCCTTGGCGAGCAGTACTTC CASSPRTSLGEQYF
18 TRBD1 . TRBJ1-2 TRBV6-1 TGTGCCAGCAGTGAGTCGCCCGCCGGGACAGGGGCCAACTATGGCTACACCTTC CASSESPAGTGANYGYTF
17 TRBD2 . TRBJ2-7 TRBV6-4 TGTGCCAGCAGTGACTCTACTAGCGGGAGGGCCTCCTACGAGCAGTACTTC CASSDSTSGRASYEQYF
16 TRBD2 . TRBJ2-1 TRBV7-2 TGTGCCAGCAGCTTAGAACTAGCGGGGATTTACAATGAGCAGTTCTTC CASSLELAGIYNEQFF
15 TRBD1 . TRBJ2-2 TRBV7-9 TGTGCCAGCAGCAAGGGACAGGGGTTCACCGGGGAGCTGTTTTTT CASSKGQGFTGELFF
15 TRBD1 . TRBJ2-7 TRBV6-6 TGTGCCAGCAGTTACTCGGGACAGGGACACTACGAGCAGTACTTC CASSYSGQGHYEQYF
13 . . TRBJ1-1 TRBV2 TGTGCCGGCGGCCGGGGGGGCGGCACTGAAGCTTTCTTT CAGGRGGGTEAFF
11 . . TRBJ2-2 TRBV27 TGTGCCAGCAGTCGAGCCGGGGAGCTGTTTTTT CASSRAGELFF
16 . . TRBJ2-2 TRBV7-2 TGTGCCAGCAGCTTAGGCGGCAGGCCTTTTGCCGGGGAGCTGTTTTTT CASSLGGRPFAGELFF
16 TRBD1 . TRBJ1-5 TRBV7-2 TGTGCCAGCAGCTTAGCACCCGGGACAGTCAATCAGCCCCAGCATTTT CASSLAPGTVNQPQHF
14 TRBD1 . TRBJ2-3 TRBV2 TGTGCCACGAGGCGGGACAGGAGCACAGATACGCAGTATTTT CATRRDRSTDTQYF
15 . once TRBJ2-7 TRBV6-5 TGTGCCAGCAGTTACGGGCAGGGGGGGACCTACGAGCAGTACTTC CASSYGQGGTYEQYF
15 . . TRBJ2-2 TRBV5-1 TGCGCCAGCAGCTTGGGCAGGGTTGGCACCGGGGAGCTGTTTTTT CASSLGRVGTGELFF
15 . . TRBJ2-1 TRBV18 TGTGCCAGCTCACCAGGGGTCGGCGGGATAAATGAGCAGTTCTTC CASSPGVGGINEQFF
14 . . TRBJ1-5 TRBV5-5 TGTGCCAGCAGCCGGGACATCTTCAATCAGCCCCAGCATTTT CASSRDIFNQPQHF
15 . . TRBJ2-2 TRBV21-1 TGTGCCAGCAGCAAATGGTCAGAGAACACCGGGGAGCTGTTTTTT CASSKWSENTGELFF
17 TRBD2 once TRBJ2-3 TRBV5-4 TGTGCCAGCAGCGCTGGGACTAGCGGATCTAGCACAGATACGCAGTATTTT CASSAGTSGSSTDTQYF
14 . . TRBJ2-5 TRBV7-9 TGTGCCAGCAGCTTAGTGGCTAGTTTTGAGACCCAGTACTTC CASSLVASFETQYF
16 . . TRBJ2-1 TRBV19 TGTGCCAGTAGTACCTTGGCGTCCAGCTCCTACAATGAGCAGTTCTTC CASSTLASSSYNEQFF
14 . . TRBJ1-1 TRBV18 TGTGCCAGCTCACCATTTGAGTTGAACACTGAAGCTTTCTTT CASSPFELNTEAFF
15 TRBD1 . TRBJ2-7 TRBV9 TGTGCCAGCAGCCGGACGGGACAGGTCCCCTACGAGCAGTACTTC CASSRTGQVPYEQYF
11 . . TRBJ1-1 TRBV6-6 TGTGCCAGCATCGCGGCCTCTAGGGCTTTCTTT CASIAASRAFF
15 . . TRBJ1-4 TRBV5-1 TGCGCCAGCAGCCCCGTAGGGGCTGGAGATGAAAAACTGTTTTTT CASSPVGAGDEKLFF
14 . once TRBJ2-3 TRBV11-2 TGTGCCAGCAGCTTTACCCGCGGGACAGATACGCAGTATTTT CASSFTRGTDTQYF
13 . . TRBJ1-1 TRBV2 TGTGCCAGCAGTGGAGCGGTCGGGACTGAAGCTTTCTTT CASSGAVGTEAFF
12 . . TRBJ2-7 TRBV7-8 TGTGCCAGCAGCTTAGAAAACTACGAGCAGTACTTC CASSLENYEQYF
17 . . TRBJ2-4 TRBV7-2 TGTGCCAGCAGCTCCCAGCGGGGACAGAGAGCCAAAAACATTCAGTACTTC CASSSQRGQRAKNIQYF
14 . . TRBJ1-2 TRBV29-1 TGCAGCGTTGTTGGGGCGAAAGGGACGTATGGCTACACCTTC CSVVGAKGTYGYTF
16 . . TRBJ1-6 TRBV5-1 TGCGCCAGCAGCTTGGCCGGTGGAATTGGTGGTTCACCCCTCCACTTT CASSLAGGIGGSPLHF
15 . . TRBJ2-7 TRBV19 TGTGCCAGTAGTATAGATCCGCCAGTTTCCTACGAGCAGTACTTC CASSIDPPVSYEQYF
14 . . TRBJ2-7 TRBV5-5 TGTGCCAGCAGTTCGGGCCAGTCACCTGGTGAGCAGTACTTC CASSSGQSPGEQYF
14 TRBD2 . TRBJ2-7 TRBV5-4 TGTGCCAGCAGCTTGGGGGGAGCGGGGGACGAGCAGTACTTC CASSLGGAGDEQYF
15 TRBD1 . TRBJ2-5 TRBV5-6 TGTGCCAGCAGCTTCCGGACAGGCGGTTCATCGGACCAGTACTTC CASSFRTGGSSDQYF
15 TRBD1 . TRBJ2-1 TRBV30 TGTGCCTGGAGTCCGGGACAGGGGGTCCTCGATGAGCAGTTCTTC CAWSPGQGVLDEQFF
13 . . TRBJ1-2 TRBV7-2 TGTGCCAGCAGCTTATACAGGGAACATGGCTACACCTTC CASSLYREHGYTF
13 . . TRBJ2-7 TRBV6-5 TGTGCCAGCAGCCACGGCGGACCCTACGAGCAGTACTTC CASSHGGPYEQYF
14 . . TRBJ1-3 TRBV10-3 TGTGCCGTTGAACAGGGTCGGAGCGGAAACACCATATATTTT CAVEQGRSGNTIYF
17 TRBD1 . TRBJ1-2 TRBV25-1 TGTGCCAGCAGTGACGACAGGGGCGCGACCATCAACTATGGCTACACCTTC CASSDDRGATINYGYTF
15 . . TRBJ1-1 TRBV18 TGTGCCAGCTCACGGTGGGGCCAACCGAACACTGAAGCTTTCTTT CASSRWGQPNTEAFF
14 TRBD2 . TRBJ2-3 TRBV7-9 TGTGCCACTACCCGCGGGGGGAGCACAGATACGCAGTATTTT CATTRGGSTDTQYF
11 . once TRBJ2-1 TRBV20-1 TGCAGTGCCTCCAACGTGGGTGAGCAGTTCTTC CSASNVGEQFF
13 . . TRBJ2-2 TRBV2 TGTGCCAGCAGTGAAGTGGGAGCCGGGGAGCTGTTTTTT CASSEVGAGELFF
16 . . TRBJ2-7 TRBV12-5 TGTGCTAGTGGTTCCACCGGCGGGACAACTTCCTACGAGCAGTACTTC CASGSTGGTTSYEQYF
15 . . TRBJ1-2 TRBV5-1 TGCGCCAGCAGCTTGGATTGGGGTATGGGGTATGGCTACACCTTC CASSLDWGMGYGYTF
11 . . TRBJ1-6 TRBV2 TGTGCCAGCAAGGCGAATTCACCCCTCCACTTT CASKANSPLHF
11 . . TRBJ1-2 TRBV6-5 TGTGCCAGCAGGGAAGATCTGTACTACACCTTC CASREDLYYTF
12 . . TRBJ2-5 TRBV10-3 TGTGCCATCAGTGCGTCCCAAGAGACCCAGTACTTC CAISASQETQYF
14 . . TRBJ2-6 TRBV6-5 TGTGCCAGCAGGAGAACCTCTGGGGCCAACGTCCTGACTTTC CASRRTSGANVLTF
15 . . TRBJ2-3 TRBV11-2 TGTGCCAGCAGCTCTCGGCTAGCTGGCACAGATACGCAGTATTTT CASSSRLAGTDTQYF
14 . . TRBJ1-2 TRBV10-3 TGTGCCATCAGTGAAGACGGGGGGGAATATGGCTACACCTTC CAISEDGGEYGYTF